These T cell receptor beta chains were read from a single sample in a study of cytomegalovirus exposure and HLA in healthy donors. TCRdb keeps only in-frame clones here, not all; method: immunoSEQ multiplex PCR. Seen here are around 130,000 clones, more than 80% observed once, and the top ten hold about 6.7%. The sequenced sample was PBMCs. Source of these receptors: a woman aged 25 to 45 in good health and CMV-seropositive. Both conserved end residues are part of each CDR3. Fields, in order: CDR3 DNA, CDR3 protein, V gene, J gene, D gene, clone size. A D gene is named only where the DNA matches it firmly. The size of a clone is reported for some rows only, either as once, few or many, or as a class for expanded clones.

TGTGCCAGCAGGATGACGGGACAGGGGATATATGGCTACACCTTC	CASRMTGQGIYGYTF	TRBV2	TRBJ1-2	TRBD1	.
TGCAGCGTTTCCGATACAGGGTGTGAGCAGTACTTC	CSVSDTGCEQYF	TRBV29-1	TRBJ2-7	.	.
TGTGCCAGCAGTTTATTAACAGGGGTAGGCTACGAGCAGTACTTC	CASSLLTGVGYEQYF	TRBV28	TRBJ2-7	TRBD1	.
TGCGCCAGCAGCTCTGGAGTGGTCCACAATGAGCAGTTCTTC	CASSSGVVHNEQFF	TRBV5-1	TRBJ2-1	.	.
TGTGCCAGCAGTTTATTACTAGCGGGAGGAGGGGATGAGCAGTTCTTC	CASSLLLAGGGDEQFF	TRBV27	TRBJ2-1	TRBD2	.
TGTGCCAGCAGCTTAACCGGGACAGGCACAGATACGCAGTATTTT	CASSLTGTGTDTQYF	TRBV7-9	TRBJ2-3	TRBD1	.
TGCGCCAGCAGCTCCTCCGGGACACAGTCCTACAATGAGCAGTTCTTC	CASSSSGTQSYNEQFF	TRBV5-1	TRBJ2-1	.	.
TGCGCCAGCAGCAGTTCCAGGGGGGACGGCTACACCTTC	CASSSSRGDGYTF	TRBV5-1	TRBJ1-2	TRBD1	.
TGTGCCAGTTCCCGTAGCGGGACCACCTACGAGCAGTACTTC	CASSRSGTTYEQYF	TRBV2	TRBJ2-7	TRBD2	.
TGTGCCAGCGTGGGCAGGGGGCTCTATGGCTACACCTTC	CASVGRGLYGYTF	TRBV2	TRBJ1-2	TRBD1	.
TGTGCCAGCAGCCTCGGGACTTTAGGTGGAAACACCATATATTTT	CASSLGTLGGNTIYF	TRBV5-4	TRBJ1-3	.	.
TGCGCCGGACAGGGGGACACTGAAGCTTTCTTT	CAGQGDTEAFF	TRBV10-1	TRBJ1-1	TRBD1	.
TGTGCCAGCAGGGGGGCAGGGGGCAAAACCGGGGAGCTGTTTTTT	CASRGAGGKTGELFF	TRBV5-6	TRBJ2-2	TRBD1	once
TGTGCCAGCAGTTCCTCGGGAACCCCCAATGAGCAGTTCTTC	CASSSSGTPNEQFF	TRBV27	TRBJ2-1	.	few
TGTGCCAGCAGTTTAGGGGGGAATAGCAATCAGCCCCAGCATTTT	CASSLGGNSNQPQHF	TRBV28	TRBJ1-5	.	.
TGCGCCAGCAGCAGCGGGACAGGGCCACAAGAAAAACTGTTTTTT	CASSSGTGPQEKLFF	TRBV5-1	TRBJ1-4	TRBD1	.
TGTGCCTGGACCCCGGGACAGGGGAACGAGCAGTACTTC	CAWTPGQGNEQYF	TRBV30	TRBJ2-7	TRBD1	.
TGTGCCAGCAGTTCAGGCTCTGGAAACACCATATATTTT	CASSSGSGNTIYF	TRBV28	TRBJ1-3	.	.
TGCGCCAGCAGTGAGACGGGCGAGCAGTACTTC	CASSETGEQYF	TRBV10-2	TRBJ2-7	.	.
TGTGCCAGCAGTAACCTAGCGGGGGGGCCCGAGCGGTACTTC	CASSNLAGGPERYF	TRBV2	TRBJ2-7	TRBD2	.
TGCAGCGGTGGCGGGGAAGGACAGGGGGGTTACAATGAGCAGTTCTTC	CSGGGEGQGGYNEQFF	TRBV29-1	TRBJ2-1	TRBD1	.
TGTGCCAGTACCCAAGGGGGAACGGTTCCAGATACGCAGTATTTT	CASTQGGTVPDTQYF	TRBV9	TRBJ2-3	.	.
TGCGCCAGCAGCCATGATTGGGGGCGAAGGAACACTGAAGCTTTCTTT	CASSHDWGRRNTEAFF	TRBV4-1	TRBJ1-1	.	few
TGTGCCAGCAGTCTTTATACTAACCAAGAGACCCAGTACTTC	CASSLYTNQETQYF	TRBV28	TRBJ2-5	.	.
TGTGCCAGCTCACCGACCCGGGACAGGTCCTACGAGCAGTACTTC	CASSPTRDRSYEQYF	TRBV18	TRBJ2-7	TRBD1	.
TGTGCCAGCAGTTCCACCGGGACAGGGGGCTATAAGGAGTTCTTC	CASSSTGTGGYKEFF	TRBV7-9	TRBJ2-1	TRBD1	.
TGTGCCTGGAGTGACACCCTCTCAGGGCAGCCCCAGCATTTT	CAWSDTLSGQPQHF	TRBV30	TRBJ1-5	.	.
TGTGCCTCCCTATCCCCGCGGGGTAGCACAGATACGCAGTATTTT	CASLSPRGSTDTQYF	TRBV30	TRBJ2-3	.	few
TGTGCCTGGAGTTTGGGACAGGGGGCGCAGATTGGCTACACCTTC	CAWSLGQGAQIGYTF	TRBV30	TRBJ1-2	TRBD1	.
TGCGCCAGCGGCTTCGGCTCCCTAGGTACGACCGGGGAGCTGTTTTTT	CASGFGSLGTTGELFF	TRBV5-1	TRBJ2-2	.	.
TGTGCCAGCGACAGACAGGGTGCGAATGAAAAACTGTTTTTT	CASDRQGANEKLFF	TRBV2	TRBJ1-4	TRBD1	.
TGTGCCAGCAGCTTGGCCGGGACAGGGGGCGGGGTCTATGGCTACACCTTC	CASSLAGTGGGVYGYTF	TRBV7-6	TRBJ1-2	TRBD1	once